The 6 T cell receptor beta chains given below trace back to one sample, sequenced in a study of shared clonotypes between healthy human individuals. Sequencing used immunoSEQ multiplex PCR; TCRdb keeps in-frame clones, though not all of them. Of 2 million to 3 million clones in the sample, roughly 93% were seen once. Sequencing was performed on naive CD4+ T cells from PBMCs. Documented subset: CD45RA+ positively selected. The receptors were gathered from a man aged 18 to 30 in good health. Some clones in this sample may be carry-over from other donors' samples.

This clone was observed a single time. V is TRBV15 and J is TRBJ2-7; TRBD1 aligns across 8 bases. J lost 1 base, V lost 10 bases, and 12 bases had no gene match. The CDR3 is 15 amino acids. Per germline, CDR1 LNHNV and CDR2 YYDKDF (reference sequence). The CDR3 sequence: CARAGGRGDSYEQYF. CDR3 coding DNA: TGTGCCAGGGCAGGGGGCAGGGGCGATTCCTACGAGCAGTACTTC. Drawing the rest from reference TRBV15 and TRBJ2-7, the complete variable domain is DAMVIQNPRYQVTQFGKPVTLSCSQTLNHNVMYWYQQKSSQAPKLLFHYYDKDFNNEADTPDNFQSRRPNTSFCFLDIRSPGLGDTAMYLCARAGGRGDSYEQYFGPGTRLTVT.

The rearrangement joins TRBV6-4 to TRBJ2-3; 7 bases line up with TRBD2. Germline V gene data show CDR1 as MRHNA and CDR2 as SNTAGT. This CDR3 is 16 amino acids long. Trimming removed 0 bases from V and 4 bases from J; junction bases left unmatched: 7. For the CDR3, the DNA is TGTGCCAGCAGTGACTCTGGGGCGGGAGTGGCAGATACGCAGTATTTT. Translation: CASSDSGAGVADTQYF.

This clone was seen just once. The chain links TRBV10-3 to TRBJ2-2; 9 nucleotides align to TRBD1. The CDR3 has 14 amino acids. CDR1 is ENHRY and CDR2 is SYGVKD in the germline V gene. V shed 0 bases, J shed 14 bases, and the junction held 7 bases outside the gene matches. The CDR3 DNA is TGTGCCATCAGTGAGTCTATCCCGGGACAGGGCCTGTTTTTT. Its translation is CAISESIPGQGLFF.

This clone occurred once. The CDR3 reads CASSGGSPYNEQFF. In nucleotides, the CDR3 is TGTGCCAGCAGCGGTGGGAGTCCCTACAATGAGCAGTTCTTC. The chain is built from TRBV6-6 and TRBJ2-1; TRBD2 might be the D (5 bases). The CDR3 runs 14 residues. The V and J ends lost 6 bases and 2 bases respectively, with 11 bases between them. The germline gives CDR1 MNHNY, CDR2 SVGAGI (reference sequence).

This clone occurred once. This chain connects TRBV6-1 to TRBJ1-2; TRBD1 is a possible D gene (5 bases). Trimming left V 1 base short and J 4 bases short, with 10 bases between. The CDR3 has 14 amino acids. Germline V CDR1 and CDR2: MNHNS, SASEGT. CDR3 loop: CASSEGGASYGYTF. The CDR3 coding sequence is TGTGCCAGCAGTGAAGGCGGGGCGAGCTATGGCTACACCTTC.

The chain couples TRBV27 to TRBJ1-1; D is perhaps TRBD1 (5 bases). The CDR3 sequence is 14 residues long. V was clipped by 6 bases and J by 4 bases, with 15 bases between them. Germline V CDR1 and CDR2: MNHEY, SMNVEV (reference sequence). This CDR3 reads CASRTTAPSTEAFF. CDR3 nucleotide sequence: TGTGCCAGCAGAACGACAGCGCCCTCCACTGAAGCTTTCTTT.